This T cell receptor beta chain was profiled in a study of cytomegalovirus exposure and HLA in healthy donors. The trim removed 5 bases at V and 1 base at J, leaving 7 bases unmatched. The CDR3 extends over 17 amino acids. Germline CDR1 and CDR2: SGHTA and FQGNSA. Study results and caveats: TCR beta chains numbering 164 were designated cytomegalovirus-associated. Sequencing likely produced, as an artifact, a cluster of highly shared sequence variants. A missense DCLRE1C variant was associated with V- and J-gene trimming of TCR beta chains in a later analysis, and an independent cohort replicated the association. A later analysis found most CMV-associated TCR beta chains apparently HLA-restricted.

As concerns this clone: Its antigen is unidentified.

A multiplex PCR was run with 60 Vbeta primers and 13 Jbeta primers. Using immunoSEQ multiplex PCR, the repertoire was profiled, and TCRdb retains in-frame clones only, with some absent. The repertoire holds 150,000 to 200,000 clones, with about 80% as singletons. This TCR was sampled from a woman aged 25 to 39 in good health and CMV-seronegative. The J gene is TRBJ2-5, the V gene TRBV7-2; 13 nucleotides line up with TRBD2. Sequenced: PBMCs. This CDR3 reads CASSAGLAGAIQETQYF. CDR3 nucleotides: TGTGCCAGCAGCGCCGGACTAGCGGGAGCAATCCAAGAGACCCAGTACTTC. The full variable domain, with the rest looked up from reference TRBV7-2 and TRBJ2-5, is GAGVSQSPSNKVTEKGKDVELRCDPISGHTALYWYRQSLGQGLEFLIYFQGNSAPDKSGLPSDRFSAERTGGSVSTLTIQRTQQEDSAVYLCASSAGLAGAIQETQYFGPGTRLLVL.